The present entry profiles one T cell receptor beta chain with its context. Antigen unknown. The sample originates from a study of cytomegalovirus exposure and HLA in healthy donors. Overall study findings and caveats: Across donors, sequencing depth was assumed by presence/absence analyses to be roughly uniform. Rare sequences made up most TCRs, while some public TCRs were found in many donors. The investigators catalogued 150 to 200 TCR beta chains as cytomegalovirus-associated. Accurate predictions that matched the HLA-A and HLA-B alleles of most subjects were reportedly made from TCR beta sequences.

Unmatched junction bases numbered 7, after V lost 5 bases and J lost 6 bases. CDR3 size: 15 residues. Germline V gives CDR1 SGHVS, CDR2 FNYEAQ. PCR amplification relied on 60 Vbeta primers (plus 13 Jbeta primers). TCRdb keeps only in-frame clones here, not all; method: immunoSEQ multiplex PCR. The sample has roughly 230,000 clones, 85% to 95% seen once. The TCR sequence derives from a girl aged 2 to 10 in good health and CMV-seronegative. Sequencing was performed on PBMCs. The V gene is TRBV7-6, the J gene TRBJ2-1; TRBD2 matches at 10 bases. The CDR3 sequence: CASSAAGGPVNEQFF. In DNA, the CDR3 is TGTGCCAGCAGCGCAGCGGGAGGGCCTGTCAATGAGCAGTTCTTC.